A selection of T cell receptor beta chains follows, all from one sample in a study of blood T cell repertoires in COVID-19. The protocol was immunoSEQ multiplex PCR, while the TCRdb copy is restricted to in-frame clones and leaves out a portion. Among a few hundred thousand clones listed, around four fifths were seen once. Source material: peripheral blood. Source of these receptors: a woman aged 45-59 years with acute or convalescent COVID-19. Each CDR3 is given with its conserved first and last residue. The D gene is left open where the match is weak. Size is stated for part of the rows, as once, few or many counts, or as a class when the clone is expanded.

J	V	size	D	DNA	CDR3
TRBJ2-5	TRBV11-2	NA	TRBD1	TGTGCCAGCAGCGTTGGGACAGGGGGAAGGGAGACCCAGTACTTC	CASSVGTGGRETQYF
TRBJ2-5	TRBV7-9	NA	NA	TGTGCCAGCAGCCCACCGTTACGATATCGGTCAGGTCGGGAGACCCAGTACTTC	CASSPPLRYRSGRETQYF
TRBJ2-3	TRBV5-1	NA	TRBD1	TGCGCCAGCACTCTACAGGGGCTCTTGACAGATACGCAGTATTTT	CASTLQGLLTDTQYF
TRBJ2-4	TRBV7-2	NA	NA	TGTGCCAGCACCAACTGGGGCGGGACCAACATTCAGTACTTC	CASTNWGGTNIQYF
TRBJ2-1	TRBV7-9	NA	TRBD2	TGTGCCAGCAGCCCCCGGGGGAGGGGAAGAGACAATGAGCAGTTCTTC	CASSPRGRGRDNEQFF
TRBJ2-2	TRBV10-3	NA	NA	TGTGCCATCAGTGAGTCGCTGGCCCCCGACACCGGGGAGCTGTTTTTT	CAISESLAPDTGELFF
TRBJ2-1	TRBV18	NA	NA	TGTGCCAGCTCCCCAGGTAGGCCTAGCTCCTACAATGAGCAGTTCTTC	CASSPGRPSSYNEQFF
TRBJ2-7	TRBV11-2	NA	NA	TGTGCCAGCAGCTTAATCTCCAGATACGAGCAGTACTTC	CASSLISRYEQYF
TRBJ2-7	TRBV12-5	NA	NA	TGTGCTAGTGAGGAGAGCTCCTACGAGCAGTACTTC	CASEESSYEQYF
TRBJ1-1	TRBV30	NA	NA	TGTGCCTGGAGTGTACTTAAGAGGAACACTGAAGCTTTCTTT	CAWSVLKRNTEAFF
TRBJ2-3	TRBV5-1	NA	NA	TGCGCCAGCAGCGGGGACACGAGCACAGATACGCAGTATTTT	CASSGDTSTDTQYF
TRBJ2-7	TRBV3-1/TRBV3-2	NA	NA	TGTGCCAGCAGCCGGGACACCACTTCCTACGAGCAGTACTTC	CASSRDTTSYEQYF
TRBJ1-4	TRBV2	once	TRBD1	TGTGCCAGCTCGGACAGGACAACTAATGAAAAACTGTTTTTT	CASSDRTTNEKLFF
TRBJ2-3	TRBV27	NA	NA	TGTGCCAGCAGTTTCGGTCGGGGTAGAGATACGCAGTATTTT	CASSFGRGRDTQYF
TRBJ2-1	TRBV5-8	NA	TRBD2	TGTGCCAGCAGCTTGACCCCAGCGGGGGGGCTTGAGCAGTTCTTC	CASSLTPAGGLEQFF
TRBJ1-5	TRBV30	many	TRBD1	TGTGCCTGGGGTGGGACAGGGGGGCAGCCCCAGCATTTT	CAWGGTGGQPQHF
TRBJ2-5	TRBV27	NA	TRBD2	TGTGCCAGCAGTTTATCATTTAGCGGGGGGTACCAAGAGACCCAGTACTTC	CASSLSFSGGYQETQYF
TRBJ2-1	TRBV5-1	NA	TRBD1	TGCGCCAGCAGCCCCCTGGACAGGGGGCGCGATGAGCAGTTCTTC	CASSPLDRGRDEQFF
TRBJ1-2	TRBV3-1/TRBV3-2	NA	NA	TGTGCCAGCAGCCAAGATCTGGGGGCTGCTGGCTACACCTTC	CASSQDLGAAGYTF
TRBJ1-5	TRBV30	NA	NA	TGTGCCTGGAGTAACATGGGCAATCAGCCCCAGCATTTT	CAWSNMGNQPQHF
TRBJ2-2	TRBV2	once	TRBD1	TGTGCCAGCAGCCCAGGTGGGCAGGGGGCCGGGGAGCTGTTTTTT	CASSPGGQGAGELFF
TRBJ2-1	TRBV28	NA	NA	TGTGCCAGCAGAACAAGTTACAATGAGCAGTTCTTC	CASRTSYNEQFF
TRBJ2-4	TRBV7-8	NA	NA	TGTGCCAGCAGACCCATCCGAACAGGCGCCAAAAACATTCAGTACTTC	CASRPIRTGAKNIQYF
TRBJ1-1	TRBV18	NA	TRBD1	TGTGCCAGCTCACCACGGGAACAGGGGGCTGAAGCTTTCTTT	CASSPREQGAEAFF
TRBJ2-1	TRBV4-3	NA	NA	TGCGCCAGCAGCCAATCGACTCTCGGCAATCGATACAATGAGCAGTTCTTC	CASSQSTLGNRYNEQFF
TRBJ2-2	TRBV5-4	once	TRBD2	TGTGCCAGCAGCCCGCGGGGGGAACCGAACACCGGGGAGCTGTTTTTT	CASSPRGEPNTGELFF
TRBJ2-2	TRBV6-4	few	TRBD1	TGTGCCAGCAGCGACATGACAGGGCACGGGGAGCTGTTTTTT	CASSDMTGHGELFF
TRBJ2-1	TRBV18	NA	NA	TGTGCCAGCTCACCGCTCCTAGGCGGCTCCTACAATGAGCAGTTCTTC	CASSPLLGGSYNEQFF
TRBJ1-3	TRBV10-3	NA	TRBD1	TGTGCCATCACCGACAGGGGGATAAACACCATATATTTT	CAITDRGINTIYF
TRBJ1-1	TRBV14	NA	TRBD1	TGTGCCAGCAGCGAAAGGCATGGACAGGGGAACACTGAAGCTTTCTTT	CASSERHGQGNTEAFF
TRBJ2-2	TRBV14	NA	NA	TGTGCCAGCAGCCAAGATCCCAACCGGGACGGGGAGCTGTTTTTT	CASSQDPNRDGELFF
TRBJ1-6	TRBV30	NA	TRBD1	TGTGCCTGGAGAGGACAGGGATCGACACCCCTCCACTTT	CAWRGQGSTPLHF
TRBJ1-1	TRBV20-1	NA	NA	TGCAGTGCTAGTGCGGGGAAACACACTGAAGCTTTCTTT	CSASAGKHTEAFF
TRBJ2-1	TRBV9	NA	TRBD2	TGTGCCAGCAGCCCCTCCGGGACTAGCGGGAGTGTGAATGAGCAGTTCTTC	CASSPSGTSGSVNEQFF
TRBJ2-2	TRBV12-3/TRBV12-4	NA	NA	TGTGCCAGCAGGCAATCGGGGGGGGAGCTGTTTTTT	CASRQSGGELFF
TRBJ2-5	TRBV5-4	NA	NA	TGTGCCAGCAGCCGGGACAACCAAGAGACCCAGTACTTC	CASSRDNQETQYF
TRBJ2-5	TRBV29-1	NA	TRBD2	TGCAGCGTAACTAGCGGGAGCTGGGAGACCCAGTACTTC	CSVTSGSWETQYF
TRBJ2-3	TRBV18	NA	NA	TGTGCCAGCTCAGCGACGGGTAGAGATACGCAGTATTTT	CASSATGRDTQYF
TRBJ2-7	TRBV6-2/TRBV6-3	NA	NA	TGTGCCAGCAGCAAAAGTCAACAGGGTGGCCGATCCGAGCAGTACTTC	CASSKSQQGGRSEQYF
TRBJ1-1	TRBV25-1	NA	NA	TGTGCCAGCAGTGAAGGAGGGAGAATAACTGAAGCTTTCTTT	CASSEGGRITEAFF
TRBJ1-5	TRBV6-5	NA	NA	TGTGCCAGCAGTCCTCACAACACCTTCAATCAGCCCCAGCATTTT	CASSPHNTFNQPQHF
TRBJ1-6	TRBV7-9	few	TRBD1	TGTGCCAGCAGCTTAGATGAGACAGGGATCAATTCACCCCTCCACTTT	CASSLDETGINSPLHF
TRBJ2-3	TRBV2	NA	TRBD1	TGTGCCAGCAGTCAGGGGGTTCTAAATACGCAGTATTTT	CASSQGVLNTQYF
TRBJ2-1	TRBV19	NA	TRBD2	TGTGCCAGTAGTATCGGAACTAGCGGCTACAATGAGCAGTTCTTC	CASSIGTSGYNEQFF
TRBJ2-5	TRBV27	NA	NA	TGTGCCAGCAGTTTGGCTAGCGAAGAGACCCAGTACTTC	CASSLASEETQYF
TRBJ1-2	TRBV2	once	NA	TGTGCCAGCAGTGAGGCGGATCACTATGGCTACACCTTC	CASSEADHYGYTF
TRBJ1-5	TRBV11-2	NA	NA	TGTGCCAGCAGCCTCGGGACACTCAATCAGCCCCAGCATTTT	CASSLGTLNQPQHF
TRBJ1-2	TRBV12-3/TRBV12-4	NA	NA	TGTGCCAGCAGTGCCAGTAACTATGGCTACACCTTC	CASSASNYGYTF
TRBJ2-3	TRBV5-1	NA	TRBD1	TGCGCCAGCAGCTTTAGGACAGGGCCATTTCAGGGGACAGATACGCAGTATTTT	CASSFRTGPFQGTDTQYF
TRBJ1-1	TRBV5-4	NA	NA	TGTGCCAGCAGCCGCTCGGTCTCCCTTGAGTTGAACACTGAAGCTTTCTTT	CASSRSVSLELNTEAFF
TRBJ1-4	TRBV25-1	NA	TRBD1	TGTGCCGCCGAAGGGACAGGGCGAGAAAAACTGTTTTTT	CAAEGTGREKLFF
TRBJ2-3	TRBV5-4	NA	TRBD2	TGTGCCAGCAGCGCATTAACCGGGACTAGCGGGGGTAGCACAGATACGCAGTATTTT	CASSALTGTSGGSTDTQYF